This TCR beta chain comes out of a study of blood T cell repertoires in COVID-19. As originally analysed: For nucleated cells, counts were estimated from reference gene primer amplification. Sequencing was performed with immunoSEQ multiplex PCR; in TCRdb, only in-frame clones are kept and a portion is missing. That table is the source of V, J and clone size, and D and trimming were worked out from the DNA. Here the sample spans 130,000 or so clones, roughly 83% being singletons. Participant-given clinical history determined each cohort assignment. Donors in Cohort 3 counted as recovered after two negative PCRs, clearance, or symptom resolution. The CDR3 runs to 17 residues. V lost 0 bases, J lost 3 bases, and 9 bases stayed unmatched. CDR1 is MNHEY and CDR2 is SVGEGT in the germline V gene.

The origin of this receptor is a man aged 50-59 years who had recovered from COVID-19. Specimen: PBMCs or T cells enriched from blood (not recorded which). The gene calls are TRBV6-2 or TRBV6-3 and TRBJ1-2; 8 positions match TRBD1. The CDR3: CASSYSPGQVKDYGYTF. CDR3 coding DNA: TGTGCCAGCAGTTACTCCCCGGGACAGGTGAAGGACTATGGCTACACCTTC.